This T cell receptor (beta chain) was sequenced in a study of identical twins. This CDR3 has 13 amino acids. Points from the study as a whole: Out-of-frame alpha sequences common to twins exhibited a surplus of low generation probability. Invariant MAIT and iNKT cells are populations that could partly confound zero-insertion analyses. Whereas memory repertoires showed no such difference, abundant cord blood beta clonotypes carried fewer insertions.

Details on this clonotype: Its antigen is undetermined. A read error is the likely source, as a far larger clone sits one nucleotide away.

TCRdb processed the 5' RACE reads anew with MiXCR; each CDR3 protein has one entry. The sample has around 1.7 million distinct CDR3 sequences, around a third seen once. The source of this sequence is a newborn girl in good health. The source material was cord blood. The chain employs TRBV12-3 or TRBV12-4 and TRBJ2-3; D might be TRBD1 (7 bases). The CDR3 nucleotides read TGTGCCAGCAGCCCCAGGGGGGCAGATACGCGGTATTTT. It encodes CASSPRGADTRYF.